This TCR beta chain was recovered during a study of beta chain features in type 1 diabetes. This clone was seen a few times. Germline V gene lookup returns CDR1 GTSNPN and CDR2 SVGIG (reference sequence). The CDR3 has 15 residues. V lost 0 bases and J lost 4; bases outside the gene matches: 8. Reverse transcribing all isolated RNA meant expressed TCRB transcripts were sequenced. Libraries were prepared by immunoSEQ multiplex PCR; TCRdb keeps only in-frame clonotypes and omits some of them. The sample holds 350,000 to 400,000 clones, less than 15% seen once. The single heparinised draw taken from each donor contained approximately 100 mL of blood on average.

This receptor was obtained from a woman younger than 35 in good health. Sequences were obtained from naive CD4+ T cells from blood. This sequence joins TRBV30 and TRBJ2-5, with 7 bases matching TRBD2. CDR3 residues: CAWSVMGGARETQYF. The DNA of the CDR3 is TGTGCCTGGAGTGTTATGGGAGGGGCACGAGAGACCCAGTACTTC.